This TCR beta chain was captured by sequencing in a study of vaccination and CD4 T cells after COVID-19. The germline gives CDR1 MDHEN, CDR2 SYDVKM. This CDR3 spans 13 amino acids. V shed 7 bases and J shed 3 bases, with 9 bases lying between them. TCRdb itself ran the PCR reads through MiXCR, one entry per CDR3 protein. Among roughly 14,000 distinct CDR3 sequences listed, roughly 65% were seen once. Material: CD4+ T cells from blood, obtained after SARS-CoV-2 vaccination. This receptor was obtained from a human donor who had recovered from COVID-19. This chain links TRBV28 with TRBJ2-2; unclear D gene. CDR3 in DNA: TGTGCCAGCATGGGCTTCCACACCGGGGAGCTGTTTTTT. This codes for CASMGFHTGELFF.